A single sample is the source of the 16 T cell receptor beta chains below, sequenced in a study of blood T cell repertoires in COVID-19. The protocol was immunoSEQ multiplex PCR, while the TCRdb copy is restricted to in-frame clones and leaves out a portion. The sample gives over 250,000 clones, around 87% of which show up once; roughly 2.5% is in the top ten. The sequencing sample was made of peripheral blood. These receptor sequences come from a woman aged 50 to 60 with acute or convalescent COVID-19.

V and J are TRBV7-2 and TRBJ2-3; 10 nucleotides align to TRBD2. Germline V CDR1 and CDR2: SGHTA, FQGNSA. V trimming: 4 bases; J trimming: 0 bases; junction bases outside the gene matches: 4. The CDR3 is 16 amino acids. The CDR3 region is CASSSVAGGSTDTQYF. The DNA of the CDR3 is TGTGCCAGCAGCTCCGTAGCGGGAGGAAGCACAGATACGCAGTATTTT.

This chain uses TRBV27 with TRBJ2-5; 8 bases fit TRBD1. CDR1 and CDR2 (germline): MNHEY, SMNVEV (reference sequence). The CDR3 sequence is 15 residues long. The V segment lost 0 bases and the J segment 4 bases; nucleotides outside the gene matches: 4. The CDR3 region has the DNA TGTGCCAGCAGTTTATCGGGACAGGTCGCAGAGACCCAGTACTTC. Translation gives CASSLSGQVAETQYF.

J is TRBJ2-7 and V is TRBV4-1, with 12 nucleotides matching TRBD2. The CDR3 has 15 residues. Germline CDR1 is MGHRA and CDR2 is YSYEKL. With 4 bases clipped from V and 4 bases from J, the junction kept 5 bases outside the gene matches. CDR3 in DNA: TGCGCCAGCAGCCCTGGACTAGCGGGATATTACGAGCAGTACTTC. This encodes CASSPGLAGYYEQYF.

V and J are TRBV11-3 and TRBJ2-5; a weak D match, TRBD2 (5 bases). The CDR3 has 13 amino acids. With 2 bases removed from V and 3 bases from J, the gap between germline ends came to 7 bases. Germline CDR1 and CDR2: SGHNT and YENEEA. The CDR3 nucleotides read TGTGCCAGCAGCTTACGGAGGAAAGAGACCCAGTACTTC. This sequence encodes CASSLRRKETQYF.

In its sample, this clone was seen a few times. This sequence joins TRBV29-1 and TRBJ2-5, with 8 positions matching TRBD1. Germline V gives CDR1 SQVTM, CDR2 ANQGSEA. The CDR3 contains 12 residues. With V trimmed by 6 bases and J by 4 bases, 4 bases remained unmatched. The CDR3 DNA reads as TGCAGCGTCAGGGGGCAAGGAGAGACCCAGTACTTC. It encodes CSVRGQGETQYF. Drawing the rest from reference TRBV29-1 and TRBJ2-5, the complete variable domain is SAVISQKPSRDICQRGTSLTIQCQVDSQVTMMFWYRQQPGQSLTLIATANQGSEATYESGFVIDKFPISRPNLTFSTLTVSNMSPEDSSIYLCSVRGQGETQYFGPGTRLLVL.

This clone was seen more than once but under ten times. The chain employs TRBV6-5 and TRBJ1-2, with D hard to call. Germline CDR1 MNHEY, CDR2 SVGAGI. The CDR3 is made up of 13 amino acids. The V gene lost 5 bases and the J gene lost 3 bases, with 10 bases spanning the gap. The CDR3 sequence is CASSRQDYYGYTF. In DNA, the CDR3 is TGTGCCAGCAGTCGCCAGGACTACTATGGCTACACCTTC.

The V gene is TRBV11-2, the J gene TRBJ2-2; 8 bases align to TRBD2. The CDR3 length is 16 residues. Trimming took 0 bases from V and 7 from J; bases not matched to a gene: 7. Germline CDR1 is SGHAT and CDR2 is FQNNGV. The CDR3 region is CASSLEYGRAGGELFF. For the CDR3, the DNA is TGTGCCAGCAGCTTAGAATACGGGAGGGCCGGCGGGGAGCTGTTTTTT.

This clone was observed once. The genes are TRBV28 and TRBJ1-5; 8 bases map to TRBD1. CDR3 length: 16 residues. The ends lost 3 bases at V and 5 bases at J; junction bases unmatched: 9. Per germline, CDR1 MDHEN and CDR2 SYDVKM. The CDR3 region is CASSFYSGGGYQPQHF. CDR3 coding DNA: TGTGCCAGCAGTTTCTATTCAGGGGGCGGTTATCAGCCCCAGCATTTT.

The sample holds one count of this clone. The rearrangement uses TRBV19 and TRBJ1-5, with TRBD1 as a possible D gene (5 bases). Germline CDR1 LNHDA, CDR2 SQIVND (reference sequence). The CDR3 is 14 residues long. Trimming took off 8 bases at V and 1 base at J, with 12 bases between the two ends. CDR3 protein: CASAREGSNQPQHF. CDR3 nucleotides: TGTGCCAGTGCCAGGGAAGGGAGCAATCAGCCCCAGCATTTT.

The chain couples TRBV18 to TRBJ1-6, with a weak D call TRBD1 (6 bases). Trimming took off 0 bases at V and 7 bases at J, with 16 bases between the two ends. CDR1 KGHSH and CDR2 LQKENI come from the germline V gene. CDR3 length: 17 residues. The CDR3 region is CASSPPDSLQRNSPLHF. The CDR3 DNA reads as TGTGCCAGCTCACCACCGGACAGCTTACAAAGGAATTCACCCCTCCACTTT.

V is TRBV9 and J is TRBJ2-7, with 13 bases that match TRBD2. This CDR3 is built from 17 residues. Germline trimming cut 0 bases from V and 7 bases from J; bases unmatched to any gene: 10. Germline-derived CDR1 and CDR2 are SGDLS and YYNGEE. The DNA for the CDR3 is TGTGCCAGCAGCGTAGGGGTAACTAGCGGGAGGGCGAGAGAGCAGTACTTC. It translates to CASSVGVTSGRAREQYF.

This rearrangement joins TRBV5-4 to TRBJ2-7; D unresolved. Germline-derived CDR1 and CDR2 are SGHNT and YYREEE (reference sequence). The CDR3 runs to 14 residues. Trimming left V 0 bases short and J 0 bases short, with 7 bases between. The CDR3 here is CASSLVSSSYEQYF. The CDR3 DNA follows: TGTGCCAGCAGCTTGGTCTCCAGCTCCTACGAGCAGTACTTC.

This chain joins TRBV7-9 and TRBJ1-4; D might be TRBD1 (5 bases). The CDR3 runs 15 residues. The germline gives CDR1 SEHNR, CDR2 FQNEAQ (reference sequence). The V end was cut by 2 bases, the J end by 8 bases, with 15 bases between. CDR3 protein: CASSLRPGEGEKLFF. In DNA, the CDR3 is TGTGCCAGCAGCTTAAGACCGGGGGAGGGAGAAAAACTGTTTTTT. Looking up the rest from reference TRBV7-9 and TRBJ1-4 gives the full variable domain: DTGVSQNPRHKITKRGQNVTFRCDPISEHNRLYWYRQTLGQGPEFLTYFQNEAQLEKSRLLSDRFSAERPKGSFSTLEIQRTEQGDSAMYLCASSLRPGEGEKLFFGSGTQLSVL.

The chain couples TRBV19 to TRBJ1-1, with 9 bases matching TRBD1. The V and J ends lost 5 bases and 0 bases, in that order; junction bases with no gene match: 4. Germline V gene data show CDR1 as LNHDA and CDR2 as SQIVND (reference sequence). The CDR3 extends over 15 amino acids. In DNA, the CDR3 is TGTGCCAGTAGTTTAAGACAGGGGGTGAACACTGAAGCTTTCTTT. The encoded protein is CASSLRQGVNTEAFF.

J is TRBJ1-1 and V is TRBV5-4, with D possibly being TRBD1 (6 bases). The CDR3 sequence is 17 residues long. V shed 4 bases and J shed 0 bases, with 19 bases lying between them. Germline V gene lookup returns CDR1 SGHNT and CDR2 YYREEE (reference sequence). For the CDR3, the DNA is TGTGCCAGCAGCGCGGACAGTTCTGATTTTATGAACACTGAAGCTTTCTTT. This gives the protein CASSADSSDFMNTEAFF. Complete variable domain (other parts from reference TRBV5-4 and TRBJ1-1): ETGVTQSPTHLIKTRGQQVTLRCSSQSGHNTVSWYQQALGQGPQFIFQYYREEENGRGNFPPRFSGLQFPNYSSELNVNALELDDSALYLCASSADSSDFMNTEAFFGQGTRLTVV.

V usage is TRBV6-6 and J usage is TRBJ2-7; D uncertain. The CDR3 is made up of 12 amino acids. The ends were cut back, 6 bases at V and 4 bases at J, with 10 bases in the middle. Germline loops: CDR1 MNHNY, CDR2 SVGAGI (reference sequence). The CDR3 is CASSRREYEQYF. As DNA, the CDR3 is TGTGCCAGCAGCCGCCGAGAGTACGAGCAGTACTTC.